A single sample is the source of the 18 T cell receptor beta chains below, sequenced in a study of cytomegalovirus exposure and HLA in healthy donors. It was with 60 Vbeta and 13 Jbeta primers that the PCR ran. The method was immunoSEQ multiplex PCR; TCRdb's version includes in-frame clones alone and lacks a portion of them. The data contain about 100,000 clones, less than 75% of them singletons. Sample: PBMCs. The receptor source for this set is a man aged 40-55 years in good health and CMV-seropositive.

This clone appeared many times. The gene calls are TRBV27 and TRBJ2-2; D might be TRBD1 (5 bases). This CDR3 comprises 13 residues. The V gene lost 9 bases and the J gene lost 3 bases, with 11 bases spanning the gap. The germline gives CDR1 MNHEY, CDR2 SMNVEV (reference sequence). The CDR3 DNA is TGTGCCAGTCAGAAAGGGGACACCGGGGAGCTGTTTTTT. Translated, it gives CASQKGDTGELFF.

The J gene is TRBJ1-5, the V gene TRBV7-8; D ambiguous. Trimming cost V 3 bases and J 4 bases, with 10 bases left between them. Germline V lookup: CDR1 SGHVS, CDR2 FQNEAQ. The CDR3 sequence is 14 residues long. The CDR3 bases are TGTGCCAGCAGCTTTTCACTAGGGAATCAGCCCCAGCATTTT. Translation gives CASSFSLGNQPQHF.

This sequence joins TRBV30 and TRBJ1-1, with D possibly matching TRBD1 (5 bases). Germline CDR1 and CDR2: GTSNPN and SVGIG (reference sequence). The CDR3 sequence is 13 residues long. With 1 base removed from V and 1 base from J, the gap between germline ends came to 7 bases. The CDR3 coding sequence is TGTGCCTGGAGTGCGGGGGGGAACACTGAAGCTTTCTTT. Protein: CAWSAGGNTEAFF.

This sequence joins TRBV4-1 and TRBJ1-5; tentatively, D is TRBD1 (5 bases). The CDR3 consists of 17 residues. Looked up from germline, CDR1 is MGHRA and CDR2 is YSYEKL. V was shortened by 0 bases and J by 2 bases, with 14 bases between the two germline ends. CDR3 in DNA: TGCGCCAGCAGCCAAGAGGAGTGGGGGAGGGGCAATCAGCCCCAGCATTTT. It encodes CASSQEEWGRGNQPQHF.

The chain is built from TRBV11-2 and TRBJ2-7; TRBD2 aligns across 9 bases. CDR1 and CDR2 from the germline V gene are SGHAT and FQNNGV. There are 15 residues in the CDR3. The ends lost 4 bases at V and 3 bases at J; junction bases unmatched: 7. The chain's CDR3 is CASSSLAGSRYEQYV. CDR3 nucleotides: TGTGCCAGCAGCTCGCTAGCGGGGAGCCGCTACGAGCAGTACGTC.

This clone was found once. The rearrangement joins TRBV5-1 to TRBJ1-5; 7 nucleotides agree with TRBD1. The CDR3 is made up of 15 amino acids. The V and J ends lost 0 bases and 1 base, in that order; junction bases with no gene match: 1. Per germline, CDR1 SGHRS and CDR2 YFSETQ. The CDR3, as DNA: TGCGCCAGCAGCTTGGCAGGGGGAAGCAATCAGCCCCAGCATTTT. It translates to CASSLAGGSNQPQHF.

In this sample, this clone turned up a few times. The chain uses TRBV5-1 and TRBJ2-1; 9 nucleotides align to TRBD2. The V and J ends lost 3 bases and 4 bases, in that order; junction bases with no gene match: 11. CDR1 and CDR2 from the germline V gene are SGHRS and YFSETQ. The CDR3 totals 17 residues. The CDR3 region has the DNA TGCGCCAGCAGCTCGGGACTACTAGCGGGTGATTACAATGAGCAGTTCTTC. Translating it yields CASSSGLLAGDYNEQFF.

V gene TRBV7-9 combines with J gene TRBJ2-5; D gene uncertain. The J call may be wrong; the DNA end is better matched by TRBJ2-7. The CDR3 length is 13 residues. Looked up from germline, CDR1 is SEHNR and CDR2 is FQNEAQ (reference sequence). DNA of the CDR3: TGTGCCAGCACCCGAGCGAGTTACTACGAGCAGTACTTC. Encoded protein: CASTRASYYEQYF.

The chain is built from TRBV6-6 and TRBJ1-2, with 7 bases identical to TRBD1. V lost 7 bases, J lost 4 bases, and 15 bases stayed unmatched. Germline loops: CDR1 MNHNY, CDR2 SVGAGI (reference sequence). The CDR3 extends over 16 amino acids. The CDR3 bases are TGTGCCAGCAAGGTTCCCGAAGGACAGGCCCTCTATGGCTACACCTTC. Translating it yields CASKVPEGQALYGYTF.

The table lists this clone with a few counts. This rearrangement joins TRBV5-4 to TRBJ1-4, with 10 bases identical to TRBD1. V was pared by 4 bases and J by 6 bases, with 6 bases of the junction left unmatched. The CDR3 runs to 15 residues. Per the germline V gene, CDR1 is SGHNT and CDR2 is YYREEE (reference sequence). The CDR3 loop is CASSPTGTGDEKLFF. DNA for the CDR3: TGTGCCAGCAGCCCAACCGGGACAGGGGATGAAAAACTGTTTTTT.

This chain's CDR3 is CASSSDPTGHYGYTF. CDR3 sequence (DNA): TGTGCCAGCAGCTCGGACCCGACAGGGCATTATGGCTACACCTTC. This chain links TRBV7-3 with TRBJ1-2; TRBD1 matches 7 bases. Germline lookup yields CDR1 SGHTA and CDR2 FQGTGA. CDR3 size: 15 residues. With 4 bases clipped from V and 5 bases from J, the junction kept 10 bases outside the gene matches.

The rearrangement joins TRBV29-1 to TRBJ2-1; D unresolved. The V end was cut by 4 bases, the J end by 10 bases, with 8 bases between. The CDR3 is 10 amino acids. Germline V lookup: CDR1 SQVTM, CDR2 ANQGSEA. CDR3: CSVVLVEQFF. CDR3 sequence (DNA): TGCAGCGTTGTTTTAGTCGAGCAGTTCTTC.

The CDR3 DNA reads as TGTGCCAGCAGCGGACTAGCGGGATTAAACAATGAGCAGTTCTTC. Translation gives CASSGLAGLNNEQFF. The chain has TRBV6-5 and TRBJ2-1; 12 positions agree with TRBD2. V gave up 6 bases and J gave up 5 bases; unmatched junction bases: 5. CDR1 and CDR2 (germline): MNHEY, SVGAGI. The CDR3 contains 15 residues.

J is TRBJ2-2 and V is TRBV7-3; D is perhaps TRBD2 (5 bases). This CDR3 spans 14 amino acids. CDR1 is SGHTA and CDR2 is FQGTGA in the germline V gene. Trimming removed 5 bases at V and 3 bases at J, with 10 bases between. CDR3 nucleotides: TGTGCCAGCAGCCCCGAGGACTACACCGGGGAGCTGTTTTTT. This codes for CASSPEDYTGELFF.

The rearrangement uses TRBV7-3 and TRBJ2-5, with 9 bases that match TRBD2. The CDR3 contains 14 residues. Germline V gene data show CDR1 as SGHTA and CDR2 as FQGTGA. The ends lost 5 bases at V and 0 bases at J; junction bases unmatched: 1. Written as DNA, the CDR3 is TGTGCCAGCAGCCCTAGCGGGAACCAAGAGACCCAGTACTTC. This encodes CASSPSGNQETQYF.

The rearrangement links TRBV6-4 to TRBJ2-2, with a possible D match to TRBD1 (6 bases). Trimming stripped 6 bases from V and 5 bases from J, with 13 bases between. Germline assignment: CDR1 MRHNA and CDR2 SNTAGT. This CDR3 is built from 14 residues. CDR3 nucleotide sequence: TGTGCCAGCAGCGAAGGGGGAGAAACCGGGGAGCTGTTTTTT. Its translation: CASSEGGETGELFF.

This CDR3 is CAWAQGATITQHF. CDR3 DNA sequence: TGTGCCTGGGCTCAGGGGGCGACTATAACCCAGCATTTT. V is TRBV30 and J is TRBJ1-5, with TRBD1 identical over 8 bases. V lost 5 bases to trimming and J lost 11 bases; unmatched junction nucleotides: 11. CDR1 and CDR2 (germline): GTSNPN, SVGIG (reference sequence). This CDR3 is 13 amino acids long.

CDR3 sequence (DNA): TGTGCCAGCAGTGTAGGACTAGCGGGAACCTACGAGCAGTACGTC. Its protein product is CASSVGLAGTYEQYV. The chain has TRBV6-1 and TRBJ2-7, with TRBD2 identical over 12 bases. The CDR3 contains 15 residues. V was pared by 4 bases and J by 2 bases, with 3 bases of the junction left unmatched. Per the germline V gene, CDR1 is MNHNS and CDR2 is SASEGT.